The rows below give T cell receptor beta chains drawn from one sample of a study of cytomegalovirus exposure and HLA in healthy donors. Produced via immunoSEQ multiplex PCR; TCRdb's table is partial and in-frame only. Of about 100,000 clones in the sample, roughly 85% were seen once. The specimen sequenced was PBMCs. Receptors were obtained from a young man in good health and CMV-seronegative. CDR3s include the opening cysteine and the closing phenylalanine or tryptophan. The D gene is left open where the match is weak. Expanded clones are given a class, and other clones once, few, many or no size at all.

>-|-|TRBV5-8|TRBJ2-6
TGTGCCAGCAGCCCTACAGGCCCCCCTGGGGCCAACGTCCTGACTTTC
CASSPTGPPGANVLTF
>-|-|TRBV19|TRBJ2-5
TGTGCCAGTCAAACAGGGCAAGAGACCCAGTACTTC
CASQTGQETQYF
>few|TRBD2|TRBV11-3|TRBJ2-1
TGTGCCAGCAGCTTCTCCGGGACTAGCGGGGGGGCTTATGAGCAGTTCTTC
CASSFSGTSGGAYEQFF
>-|TRBD1|TRBV5-6|TRBJ2-7
TGTGCCAGCAGCTTGACATGGACAGGGGGCTACGAGCAGTACTTC
CASSLTWTGGYEQYF
>-|TRBD1|TRBV28|TRBJ1-5
TGTGCCAGCAGGGGACAGGGAGAGGGGCCCCAGCATTTT
CASRGQGEGPQHF
>-|-|TRBV7-2|TRBJ1-2
TGTGCCTTCGGGGATAACTATGGCTACACCTTC
CAFGDNYGYTF
>-|TRBD1|TRBV4-3|TRBJ2-2
TGCGCCAGCAGCCAACGAGACAGGGATCCCGGGGAGCTGTTTTTT
CASSQRDRDPGELFF
>-|TRBD2|TRBV5-1|TRBJ2-1
TGCGCCAGCAGCCCCCGGACTAGCGGTTACAATGAGCAGTTCTTC
CASSPRTSGYNEQFF
>-|-|TRBV15|TRBJ2-5
TGTGCCACCAGGTTAGGGCAGGGCGAAGAGACCCAGTACTTC
CATRLGQGEETQYF
>-|TRBD1|TRBV5-1|TRBJ1-1
TGCGCCAGCTTCCCCGGGACAGGGGTATTGAACACTGAAGCTTTCTTT
CASFPGTGVLNTEAFF
>-|-|TRBV6-1|TRBJ2-7
TGTGCCAGCATCATCGCGGAGGGGACCTCCCACGAGCAGTACTTC
CASIIAEGTSHEQYF
>-|-|TRBV29-1|TRBJ2-7
TGCAGCGTTGAAGGGAGGCCACCACGATCCTACGAGCAGTACTTC
CSVEGRPPRSYEQYF
>-|TRBD1|TRBV7-3|TRBJ2-5
TGTGCCAGCAGCCGAGACAGGGGAGAGACCCAGTACTTC
CASSRDRGETQYF
>-|-|TRBV30|TRBJ2-3
TGTGCCTGGATCGGGAAAAGCCGCACAGATACGCAGTATTTT
CAWIGKSRTDTQYF
>-|TRBD1|TRBV2|TRBJ1-2
TGTGCCAGCAGGAAGACCGGGACAGGCCCCCGTGGCTACACCTTC
CASRKTGTGPRGYTF
>-|-|TRBV7-6|TRBJ2-7
TGTGCCAGCAGCTTACAGGGTTTATCCGAGCAGTACTTC
CASSLQGLSEQYF
>-|-|TRBV28|TRBJ2-7
TGTGCCAGCAGCCGAGGACAGCCCTCCTACGAGCAGTACTTC
CASSRGQPSYEQYF
>-|-|TRBV19|TRBJ2-3
TGTGCCAGTAGTAGGGACTCTAGCACAGATACGCAGTATTTT
CASSRDSSTDTQYF
>-|-|TRBV2|TRBJ1-6
TGTGCCAGCATAGTAGCGGACCTATATAATTCACCCCTCCACTTT
CASIVADLYNSPLHF
>-|-|TRBV12-5|TRBJ1-1
TGTGCTAGTGCTATTGGGCAGTTGAACACTGAAGCTTTCTTT
CASAIGQLNTEAFF
>-|-|TRBV28|TRBJ2-1
TGTGCCAGCAGTTTAGCGGGGAGATTCTACAATGAGCAGTTCTTC
CASSLAGRFYNEQFF
>-|-|TRBV9|TRBJ2-7
TGTGCCAGCAGCGTATCCGTCAAGGGGGAGCAGTACTTC
CASSVSVKGEQYF
>once|TRBD2|TRBV30|TRBJ2-7
TGTGCCTGGACTAGCGGGAGCCCATATGAGCAGTACTTC
CAWTSGSPYEQYF
>-|TRBD1|TRBV6-7|TRBJ1-5
TGTGCCAGCAGTTATTCTAACAAATACCGGGACAGGGGGCGCGGGAGCAATCAGCCCCAGCATTTT
CASSYSNKYRDRGRGSNQPQHF
>-|-|TRBV5-1|TRBJ2-7
TGCGCCAGCAGCCCCCGGGCAGGGGGGACCTACGCGGGAGGTAACGAGCAGTACTTC
CASSPRAGGTYAGGNEQYF
>-|-|TRBV5-4|TRBJ2-7
TGTGCCAGCAGCCCCGTTAGGGGAGGCTACGAGCAGTACTTC
CASSPVRGGYEQYF
>-|-|TRBV19|TRBJ1-1
TGTGCCAGTAGTATACGGGTATTCTTTAGTACGCTCACCAACACTGAAGCTTTCTTT
CASSIRVFFSTLTNTEAFF
>-|-|TRBV20-1|TRBJ1-1
TGCAGTGCATCAGAAAACACTGAAGCTTTCTTT
CSASENTEAFF